The T cell receptor beta chain under discussion was sequenced for a study of T-cell memory formation after mild COVID-19. The CDR3 has 14 residues. In germline, CDR1 is MNHEY, CDR2 SVGAGI. The V and J ends lost 4 bases and 8 bases, in that order; junction bases with no gene match: 10. TCRdb analysed the 5' RACE reads with MiXCR anew, one entry per CDR3 protein. The profile covers roughly 260,000 distinct CDR3 sequences, with around 17% appearing a single time and approximately 3.5% taken by the ten largest. The source material was PBMCs or a T cell subset sorted from them (not recorded which). The V gene is TRBV6-5, the J gene TRBJ1-2, with 7 nucleotides matching TRBD1. The source is a man between 18 and 29 years old who had mild COVID-19 (a few samples of this study predate the infection). Cell type and time point are not known. The CDR3 here is CASSFGTDTVGYTF. In DNA form, the CDR3 reads TGTGCCAGCAGTTTTGGGACAGACACGGTCGGCTACACCTTC.